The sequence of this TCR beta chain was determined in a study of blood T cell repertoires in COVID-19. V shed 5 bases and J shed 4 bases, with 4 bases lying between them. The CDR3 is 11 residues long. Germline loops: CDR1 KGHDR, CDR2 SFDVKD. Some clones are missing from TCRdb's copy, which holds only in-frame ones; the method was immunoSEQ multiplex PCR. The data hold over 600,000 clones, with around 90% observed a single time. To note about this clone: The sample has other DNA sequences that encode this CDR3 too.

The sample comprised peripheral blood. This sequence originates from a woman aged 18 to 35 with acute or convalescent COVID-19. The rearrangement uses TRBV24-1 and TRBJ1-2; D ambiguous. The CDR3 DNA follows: TGTGCCACCAGTGCCGGCTATGGCTACACCTTC. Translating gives CATSAGYGYTF.